A single sample gave rise to the 11 T cell receptor beta chains below, sequenced in a study of PD-L1 blockade in urothelial cancer. Using immunoSEQ multiplex PCR, the repertoire was profiled, and TCRdb retains in-frame clones only, with some absent. This sample has about 70,000 clones; about 85% occur once, and the top ten carry 4% to 6%. The specimen comprised PBMCs, sampled around atezolizumab (anti-PD-L1) treatment. The receptors were sampled from a man between 65 and 85 years old with urothelial cancer.

The V gene is TRBV5-1, the J gene TRBJ2-5; D is perhaps TRBD2 (5 bases). Between the trimmed V and J ends, which lost 0 bases and 7 bases, there was a span of 13 bases. This CDR3 has 14 residues. The germline CDR1 and CDR2 sequences are SGHRS and YFSETQ. CDR3 DNA sequence: TGCGCCAGCAGCTTGGATAGGAGCCGGGGGACCCAGTACTTC. Translating it yields CASSLDRSRGTQYF.

This clone appeared once. The chain joins TRBV7-6 to TRBJ2-2; D is unresolved. Deletions cut 5 bases from V and 0 bases from J, with 13 bases between. The CDR3 loop spans 16 amino acids. Germline V gene data show CDR1 as SGHVS and CDR2 as FNYEAQ. This CDR3 is CASSPRNRANTGELFF. Written as DNA, the CDR3 is TGTGCCAGCAGCCCTCGAAATCGGGCGAACACCGGGGAGCTGTTTTTT.

The chain uses TRBV10-1 and TRBJ2-7, with 9 bases that match TRBD2. The CDR3 extends over 14 amino acids. Germline V lookup: CDR1 WNHNN, CDR2 SYGVQD (reference sequence). The ends lost 4 bases at V and 6 bases at J; junction bases unmatched: 7. CDR3 nucleotide sequence: TGCGCCAGCAGTGCCGGTAGCGGGAGTGCCGAGCAGTACTTC. Its translation is CASSAGSGSAEQYF.

The chain carries TRBV2 and TRBJ1-5; TRBD1 agrees at 7 bases. V was pared by 0 bases and J by 11 bases, with 13 bases of the junction left unmatched. This CDR3 is built from 16 residues. The germline CDR1 and CDR2 sequences are SNHLY and FYNNEI. CDR3 amino acids: CASSEAWDRISQTQHF. The DNA of the CDR3 is TGTGCCAGCAGTGAAGCTTGGGACAGAATCAGCCAAACCCAGCATTTT.

In its sample, this clone was seen once. The rearrangement joins TRBV19 to TRBJ1-5; tentative D call: TRBD1 (6 bases). CDR3 length: 16 residues. V lost 0 bases, J lost 2 bases, and 11 bases lay in between. Germline V CDR1 and CDR2: LNHDA, SQIVND (reference sequence). This chain's CDR3 is CASSIDGRGGNQPQHF. The CDR3 nucleotides read TGTGCCAGTAGTATAGATGGCAGGGGTGGCAATCAGCCCCAGCATTTT.

This sequence joins TRBV5-1 and TRBJ1-3, with a weak D call TRBD1 (5 bases). CDR3 size: 17 residues. Trimming shortened V by 0 bases and J by 0 bases, and 13 bases separated the two germline ends. From germline, CDR1 is SGHRS and CDR2 YFSETQ. The CDR3 nucleotides read TGCGCCAGCAGCTTGGGGGCCACAGGCCTCTCTGGAAACACCATATATTTT. Translation gives CASSLGATGLSGNTIYF. The entire variable domain, with the rest obtained from reference TRBV5-1 and TRBJ1-3, is as follows: KAGVTQTPRYLIKTRGQQVTLSCSPISGHRSVSWYQQTPGQGLQFLFEYFSETQRNKGNFPGRFSGRQFSNSRSEMNVSTLELGDSALYLCASSLGATGLSGNTIYFGEGSWLTVV.

The rearrangement uses TRBV2 and TRBJ2-1; TRBD1 aligns across 9 bases. This CDR3 is built from 15 residues. Germline V gives CDR1 SNHLY, CDR2 FYNNEI. Germline trimming cut 7 bases from V and 10 bases from J; bases unmatched to any gene: 14. CDR3 residues: CASTEQGQGLSEQFF. The CDR3 bases are TGTGCCAGCACTGAGCAGGGACAGGGTCTCTCGGAGCAGTTCTTC.

Only one count was recorded for this clone. V and J are TRBV10-3 and TRBJ1-4, with 8 nucleotides matching TRBD1. This CDR3 has 15 amino acids. Per the germline V gene, CDR1 is ENHRY and CDR2 is SYGVKD. V shed 3 bases, J shed 7 bases, and the junction held 7 bases outside the gene matches. The CDR3 DNA reads as TGTGCCATCAGTGAAGGACAGGGAGGCCGTGAAAAACTGTTTTTT. Encoded protein: CAISEGQGGREKLFF.

The V call is TRBV4-1, the J call TRBJ2-7, with 7 bases aligning to TRBD1. With 1 base clipped from V and 3 bases from J, the junction kept 3 bases outside the gene matches. The germline CDR1 and CDR2 sequences are MGHRA and YSYEKL. The length of the CDR3 is 14 residues. CDR3 loop: CASSQGAGGYEQYF. The CDR3 bases are TGCGCCAGCAGCCAAGGGGCAGGGGGCTACGAGCAGTACTTC.

The V gene is TRBV6-5, the J gene TRBJ2-2, with D possibly matching TRBD2 (6 bases). Germline loops: CDR1 MNHEY, CDR2 SVGAGI. V was pared by 7 bases and J by 1 base, with 10 bases between. This CDR3 spans 14 amino acids. CDR3 bases: TGTGCCAGCAAGGGGACTGGGAACACCGGGGAGCTGTTTTTT. Protein product: CASKGTGNTGELFF.

The rearrangement links TRBV4-2 to TRBJ2-1; 16 bases line up with TRBD2. The junction had 19 bases not matched to a gene; V was cut back by 3 bases and J by 8 bases. Per the germline V gene, CDR1 is LGHNA and CDR2 is YNFKEQ. CDR3 length equals 21 residues. In DNA, the CDR3 is TGTGCCAGCAGCCACCCGATGAGTCCCGGGACTAGCGGGAGGGCCGGTTATGAGCAGTTCTTC. Its translation is CASSHPMSPGTSGRAGYEQFF.